This T cell receptor (beta chain) is from a study of cytomegalovirus exposure and HLA in healthy donors. Study-level points and caveats: Later on, an analysis showed TCR association rates differing by HLA locus, with DRB1 the most and HLA-C the fewest.

Germline V gene lookup returns CDR1 ENHRY and CDR2 SYGVKD. With 6 bases clipped from V and 3 bases from J, the junction kept 5 bases outside the gene matches. The CDR3 runs to 13 residues. PCR used 60 Vbeta primers and 13 Jbeta primers. The table came from immunoSEQ multiplex PCR; TCRdb's copy has only in-frame clones and leaves some out. This repertoire shows some 150,000 clones, roughly 80% found once; its top ten account for roughly 1.6%. About this clone: Its antigen is still unknown.

The sequenced sample consisted of PBMCs. V and J are TRBV10-3 and TRBJ2-7; 7 bases line up with TRBD1. The source is a female donor in good health and CMV-seronegative. The CDR3 sequence: CAIRPTGSYEQYF. In nucleotides, the CDR3 is TGTGCCATCAGACCGACAGGGAGCTACGAGCAGTACTTC.